The next 25 T cell receptor beta chains were all read from a single sample in a study of blood T cell repertoires in COVID-19. The data were produced by immunoSEQ multiplex PCR, yet TCRdb's version contains in-frame clones alone and is incomplete. The sample consists of approximately 160,000 clones, 80% to 85% of them appearing once. Sequenced input: PBMCs or T cells enriched from blood (not recorded which). Receptors originate from a woman aged 45-60 years who had recovered from COVID-19.

This rearrangement joins TRBV20-1 to TRBJ2-5; D possibly corresponds to TRBD2 (5 bases). Between the trimmed V and J ends, which lost 3 bases and 1 base, there was a span of 18 bases. The germline gives CDR1 DFQATT, CDR2 SNEGSKA (reference sequence). This CDR3 has 16 residues. The CDR3 DNA reads as TGCAGTGCTAGTCCCCCTACCGCGGGCTCCCAAGAGACCCAGTACTTC. Translation gives CSASPPTAGSQETQYF.

V is TRBV6-4 and J is TRBJ1-2; 7 bases are shared with TRBD1. This CDR3 spans 13 amino acids. Losses at the gene ends were 5 bases for V and 2 bases for J; bases not matched to a gene: 2. From germline, CDR1 is MRHNA and CDR2 SNTAGT. The CDR3 loop reads CASSPGQNYGYTF. The CDR3 bases are TGTGCCAGCAGTCCGGGACAGAACTATGGCTACACCTTC.

This chain joins TRBV24-1 and TRBJ1-1; D not certain. CDR1 KGHDR and CDR2 SFDVKD come from the germline V gene. The ends were cut back, 12 bases at V and 0 bases at J, with 13 bases in the middle. There are 13 residues in the CDR3. CDR3 nucleotides: TGTGCCTCGATAGAGGGCCTGAACACTGAAGCTTTCTTT. Protein sequence: CASIEGLNTEAFF.

This clone was counted a few times. The chain is built from TRBV18 and TRBJ2-7, with D possibly TRBD1 on 5 matching bases. The germline gives CDR1 KGHSH, CDR2 LQKENI. V dropped 5 bases and J dropped 2 bases, with 13 bases sitting between them. This CDR3 comprises 14 residues. The CDR3 region is CASSGQTATYEQYF. The CDR3 DNA reads TGTGCCAGCTCAGGACAAACAGCTACCTACGAGCAGTACTTC.

The rearrangement links TRBV3-1 (or the pseudogene TRBV3-2) to TRBJ2-1, with TRBD2 as a possible D gene (5 bases). CDR3 length equals 15 residues. CDR1 is LGHDT, CDR2 YNNKEL, per germline (reference sequence). V was trimmed by 2 bases and J by 6 bases, leaving 14 bases between them. CDR3 protein: CASSQTTLVGNEQFF. CDR3 DNA: TGTGCCAGCAGCCAAACCACACTAGTAGGCAATGAGCAGTTCTTC.

This clone was seen a single time. V and J are TRBV2 and TRBJ2-1; maybe TRBD1 (5 bases). Trimming removed 4 bases from V and 6 bases from J, with 10 bases in between. This CDR3 region has 13 residues. Looked up from germline, CDR1 is SNHLY and CDR2 is FYNNEI. The CDR3 loop is CASSVGQINEQFF. CDR3 nucleotides: TGTGCCAGCAGTGTGGGGCAGATCAATGAGCAGTTCTTC.

The V and J genes are TRBV27 and TRBJ2-7; TRBD1 matches at 7 bases. CDR1 is MNHEY, CDR2 SMNVEV, per germline (reference sequence). The CDR3 has 15 residues. Trimming took 6 bases from V and 0 from J; bases not matched to a gene: 8. In DNA, the CDR3 is TGTGCCAGCAGACCAAGACAGGGTAGCTCCTACGAGCAGTACTTC. It translates to CASRPRQGSSYEQYF.

The chain is built from TRBV2 and TRBJ1-1; D not resolved. V shed 0 bases and J shed 10 bases, with 12 bases lying between them. Germline CDR1 and CDR2: SNHLY and FYNNEI. This CDR3 contains 13 residues. CDR3 in DNA: TGTGCCAGCAGTGAAGCCCGAGGGAGCGGAGCTTTCTTT. Amino acid sequence: CASSEARGSGAFF. The whole variable domain, filled in from reference TRBV2 and TRBJ1-1, reads EPEVTQTPSHQVTQMGQEVILRCVPISNHLYFYWYRQILGQKVEFLVSFYNNEISEKSEIFDDQFSVERPDGSNFTLKIRSTKLEDSAMYFCASSEARGSGAFFGQGTRLTVV.

In its sample, this clone was seen a few times. The rearrangement joins TRBV27 to TRBJ1-1; 10 nucleotides match TRBD1. The CDR3 covers 13 residues. Germline V gene sequence: CDR1 MNHEY, CDR2 SMNVEV (reference sequence). Trimming cost V 0 bases and J 10 bases; bases outside gene matches: 2. This chain's CDR3 is CASSLSRDRGAFF. CDR3 DNA sequence: TGTGCCAGCAGTTTATCGAGGGACAGGGGAGCTTTCTTT.

The V and J genes are TRBV5-1 and TRBJ1-4, with 9 bases identical to TRBD1. This CDR3 has 15 amino acids. The germline V gene has CDR1 SGHRS and CDR2 YFSETQ. With V trimmed by 2 bases and J by 10 bases, 9 bases remained unmatched. The CDR3 sequence: CASSFSGTGSGKLFF. CDR3 bases: TGCGCCAGCAGCTTTTCCGGGACAGGGTCGGGAAAACTGTTTTTT.

This clone was counted between two and nine times. V and J are TRBV28 and TRBJ2-2; 9 bases agree with TRBD1. V dropped 2 bases and J dropped 7; count of bases not matched to a gene: 2. The CDR3 has 14 amino acids. Germline loops: CDR1 MDHEN, CDR2 SYDVKM. CDR3 DNA sequence: TGTGCCAGCAGTTTAGGACAGGGGAACGGGGAGCTGTTTTTT. Translating it yields CASSLGQGNGELFF.

This clone showed up just once. V gene TRBV9 combines with J gene TRBJ2-7; D perhaps matches TRBD2 (5 bases). The CDR3 is 13 residues long. The germline V gene encodes CDR1 SGDLS and CDR2 YYNGEE. The ends were cut back, 3 bases at V and 3 bases at J, with 10 bases in the middle. This CDR3 is CASSGHRDYEQYF. CDR3 bases: TGTGCCAGCAGCGGACACCGGGACTACGAGCAGTACTTC.

This clone was picked up a small number of times. V usage is TRBV5-1 and J usage is TRBJ2-7; no reliable D call. Germline CDR1 and CDR2: SGHRS and YFSETQ. This CDR3 is 14 amino acids long. Trimming cost V 0 bases and J 2 bases, with 9 bases left between them. The CDR3 loop reads CASSLGAATYEQYF. The CDR3 bases are TGCGCCAGCAGCTTGGGTGCGGCTACCTACGAGCAGTACTTC.

The CDR3 loop is CASSLVAGGLGNEQFF. CDR3 sequence (DNA): TGTGCCAGCAGCTTAGTTGCGGGGGGCTTGGGCAATGAGCAGTTCTTC. This chain connects TRBV11-3 to TRBJ2-1; 8 nucleotides line up with TRBD2. This CDR3 comprises 16 residues. The trim removed 1 base at V and 6 bases at J, leaving 8 bases unmatched. The germline CDR1 and CDR2 sequences are SGHNT and YENEEA.

The V gene is TRBV5-4, the J gene TRBJ1-1, with D tentatively TRBD1 (6 bases). CDR3 length: 18 amino acids. Germline loops: CDR1 SGHNT, CDR2 YYREEE (reference sequence). Trimming stripped 2 bases from V and 1 base from J, with 21 bases between. CDR3 in amino acids: CASSFPFLETGKNTEAFF. The CDR3 DNA reads as TGTGCCAGCAGCTTCCCCTTCCTTGAGACAGGTAAGAACACTGAAGCTTTCTTT.

The chain employs TRBV13 and TRBJ2-3, with TRBD2 matching over 10 bases. The V segment lost 6 bases and the J segment 2 bases; nucleotides outside the gene matches: 11. This CDR3 has 17 residues. Germline assignment: CDR1 PRHDT and CDR2 FYEKMQ (reference sequence). The CDR3 DNA is TGTGCCAGCAGAAACCGGACTAGCGGACGAAACACAGATACGCAGTATTTT. Translating it yields CASRNRTSGRNTDTQYF.

The chain recombines TRBV19 with TRBJ2-7, with 7 bases fitting TRBD2. The CDR3 is 14 residues long. V shed 7 bases, J shed 3 bases, and the junction held 9 bases outside the gene matches. CDR1 and CDR2 from the germline V gene are LNHDA and SQIVND (reference sequence). The CDR3: CASTATAGDYEQYF. CDR3 sequence (DNA): TGTGCCAGTACGGCAACGGCGGGAGACTACGAGCAGTACTTC.

In DNA, the CDR3 is TGTGCCAGCTCCCCGGGACAGGAGTCACCCCTCCACTTT. Its protein is CASSPGQESPLHF. The rearrangement joins TRBV18 to TRBJ1-6, with 8 positions matching TRBD1. With 6 bases clipped from V and 10 bases from J, the junction kept 5 bases outside the gene matches. CDR1 KGHSH and CDR2 LQKENI come from the germline V gene. The CDR3 sequence is 13 residues long. The full variable domain, its missing parts supplied by reference TRBV18 and TRBJ1-6, is NAGVMQNPRHLVRRRGQEARLRCSPMKGHSHVYWYRQLPEEGLKFMVYLQKENIIDESGMPKERFSAEFPKEGPSILRIQQVVRGDSAAYFCASSPGQESPLHFGNGTRLTVT.

This chain links TRBV28 with TRBJ2-1; a possible D gene is TRBD1 (6 bases). The CDR3 totals 15 residues. Germline values: CDR1 MDHEN, CDR2 SYDVKM. Trimming stripped 8 bases from V and 2 bases from J, with 16 bases between. This chain's CDR3 is CASPAPGQAYNEQFF. CDR3 nucleotides: TGTGCCAGCCCTGCCCCGGGACAAGCCTACAATGAGCAGTTCTTC.

The genes are TRBV29-1 and TRBJ1-2; D is possibly TRBD1 (5 bases). Per the germline V gene, CDR1 is SQVTM and CDR2 is ANQGSEA. V was clipped by 4 bases and J by 3 bases, with 12 bases between them. CDR3 length: 13 amino acids. The CDR3 region is CSVGTLRDYGYTF. As DNA, the CDR3 is TGCAGCGTTGGGACACTCAGGGACTATGGCTACACCTTC.

This chain links TRBV6-5 with TRBJ1-2, with TRBD1 as a possible D gene (6 bases). This CDR3 has 12 residues. Per the germline V gene, CDR1 is MNHEY and CDR2 is SVGAGI. V was cut by 10 bases and J by 5 bases, with 14 bases left in between. CDR3 sequence (DNA): TGTGCCACCCAAACCACAGGGTATGGCTACACCTTC. Protein: CATQTTGYGYTF.

The chain combines TRBV5-4 with TRBJ2-3; TRBD2 matches at 11 bases. CDR3 length: 15 amino acids. Germline CDR1 is SGHNT and CDR2 is YYREEE (reference sequence). The V and J ends lost 3 bases and 4 bases, in that order; junction bases with no gene match: 4. CDR3 bases: TGTGCCAGCAGCTCGACTAGCGGGAAAGCAGATACGCAGTATTTT. Translating gives CASSSTSGKADTQYF.

The chain links TRBV7-9 to TRBJ2-7; 7 bases are shared with TRBD2. J gave up 3 bases and V 4 bases, and 6 bases lay outside the gene matches. Germline V gives CDR1 SEHNR, CDR2 FQNEAQ (reference sequence). CDR3 size: 14 residues. The CDR3 protein is CASSSQAGFYEQYF. The CDR3 bases are TGTGCCAGCAGCTCCCAAGCGGGATTCTACGAGCAGTACTTC.

This chain joins TRBV28 and TRBJ1-3, with D possibly being TRBD1 (5 bases). Trimming stripped 3 bases from V and 2 bases from J, with 14 bases between. Germline assignment: CDR1 MDHEN and CDR2 SYDVKM. The CDR3 consists of 16 residues. CDR3 loop: CASSFGVWGAGNTIYF. DNA of the CDR3: TGTGCCAGCAGTTTCGGGGTCTGGGGGGCTGGAAACACCATATATTTT.

The chain joins TRBV12-3 or TRBV12-4 to TRBJ2-5, with D perhaps matching TRBD1 (6 bases). CDR3 length: 13 amino acids. Between the trimmed V and J ends, which lost 4 bases and 5 bases, there was a span of 11 bases. CDR3 loop: CASSSNRVETQYF. The CDR3 nucleotides read TGTGCCAGCAGTTCCAACAGGGTGGAGACCCAGTACTTC.